A selection of T cell receptor beta chains follows, all from one sample in a study of blood T cells in healthy people across ages. From the 5' RACE reads, TCRdb called clonotypes with MiXCR, one entry per CDR3 protein. Seen here are hundreds of thousands of distinct CDR3 sequences, under 30% observed once, and the top ten hold roughly 14%. The sequencing input was blood. Every receptor here comes from a woman older than 75 in good health. Both conserved end residues are part of each CDR3. Fields, in order: V gene, D gene, clone size, J gene, CDR3 protein, CDR3 DNA. The D gene is left open where the match is weak. Clone size is given for some rows only: seen once, a few or many times, or a class if the clone is expanded.

>TRBV10-3|NA|many|TRBJ2-4
CAISESGTAKNIQYF
TGTGCCATCAGTGAGTCTGGGACAGCCAAAAACATTCAGTACTTC
>TRBV30|NA|many|TRBJ1-4
CAWSRGGEKLFF
TGTGCCTGGAGCCGGGGTGGTGAAAAACTGTTTTTT
>TRBV5-4|NA|NA|TRBJ2-2
CASSWGGSGELFF
TGTGCCAGCAGCTGGGGTGGGTCAGGGGAGCTGTTTTTT
>TRBV20-1|TRBD2|many|TRBJ2-5
CSATAASGGLVETQYF
TGCAGTGCTACCGCCGCTAGCGGGGGGCTTGTGGAGACCCAGTACTTC
>TRBV30|NA|many|TRBJ2-7
CAWRTMAGYEQYF
TGTGCCTGGAGGACTATGGCAGGGTACGAGCAGTACTTC
>TRBV19|NA|few|TRBJ2-4
CASSISPGNIQYF
TGTGCCAGTAGTATAAGCCCTGGAAACATTCAGTACTTC
>TRBV4-1|NA|many|TRBJ1-5
CASSQDRFLHQPQHF
TGCGCCAGCAGCCAAGATCGGTTTCTGCATCAGCCCCAGCATTTT
>TRBV3-1|TRBD2|many|TRBJ2-7
CASSQAGTKAYEQYF
TGTGCCAGCAGCCAAGCCGGGACTAAGGCCTACGAGCAGTACTTC
>TRBV28|NA|few|TRBJ1-2
CASSPGLGGYTF
TGTGCCAGCAGTCCTGGCCTCGGGGGCTACACCTTC
>TRBV20-1|TRBD2|many|TRBJ2-3
CSARDFSSGGADTQYF
TGCAGTGCTAGAGACTTTTCTAGCGGGGGGGCAGATACGCAGTATTTT
>TRBV2|NA|few|TRBJ2-7
CASRDLEVYEQYF
TGTGCCAGCAGAGACCTAGAAGTCTACGAGCAGTACTTC
>TRBV3-1|TRBD1|many|TRBJ2-7
CASRGQGRYEQYF
TGTGCCAGCAGGGGACAGGGAAGGTACGAGCAGTACTTC
>TRBV4-1|NA|NA|TRBJ1-5
CASSQGVSGPLEGNQPQHF
TGCGCCAGCAGCCAAGGGGTCAGCGGCCCCCTTGAAGGCAATCAGCCCCAGCATTTT
>TRBV7-3|NA|many|TRBJ2-1
CASSPTGYNEQFF
TGTGCCAGCAGCCCGACAGGCTACAATGAGCAGTTCTTC
>TRBV6-5|NA|many|TRBJ1-5
CASSQTGSGQPQHF
TGTGCCAGCAGTCAAACGGGGAGTGGGCAGCCCCAGCATTTT
>TRBV7-9|TRBD2|many|TRBJ2-3
CASSPSGAQGTQYF
TGTGCCAGCTCGCCCAGCGGGGCCCAGGGTACGCAGTATTTT
>TRBV20-1|NA|NA|TRBJ2-6
CSASSSGANVLTF
TGCAGTGCTAGTAGCTCCGGGGCCAACGTCCTGACTTTC
>TRBV18|NA|NA|TRBJ2-7
CASSNKGYEQYF
TGTGCCAGCTCAAACAAGGGTTACGAGCAGTACTTC
>TRBV6-2/TRBV6-3|NA|NA|TRBJ2-3
CASSPGGGTDMQYF
TGTGCCAGCAGCCCCGGGGGGGGGACAGATATGCAGTATTTT
>TRBV7-2|NA|NA|TRBJ1-3
CASSFHDRGNTIYF
TGTGCCAGCAGCTTCCATGACAGGGGAAACACCATATATTTT
>TRBV6-5|TRBD2|NA|TRBJ2-1
CASSYPGLAGDEQFF
TGTGCCAGCAGTTACCCGGGACTAGCGGGAGATGAGCAGTTCTTC
>TRBV3-1|NA|few|TRBJ1-2
CASSQDPRQGKSGYTF
TGTGCCAGCAGCCAAGATCCCCGGCAGGGGAAAAGTGGCTACACCTTC
>TRBV30|NA|many|TRBJ1-2
CAWSIRGGANYGYTF
TGTGCCTGGAGTATCCGAGGGGGAGCTAACTATGGCTACACCTTC
>TRBV12-3/TRBV12-4|NA|NA|TRBJ1-5
CASGLAFQSGLLSNQPQHF
TGTGCCAGCGGTTTAGCGTTTCAGTCCGGGCTACTTAGCAATCAGCCCCAGCATTTT
>TRBV7-2|NA|NA|TRBJ2-7
CASSSFSSRYEQYF
TGTGCCAGCAGCTCCTTTTCCAGCCGCTACGAGCAGTACTTC
>TRBV5-1|NA|NA|TRBJ1-2
CASSLGYGGDYGYTF
TGCGCCAGCAGCTTGGGATACGGGGGCGACTATGGCTACACCTTC
>TRBV30|NA|many|TRBJ2-1
CAWSAQGGTYNEQFF
TGTGCCTGGAGTGCCCAGGGTGGAACCTACAATGAGCAGTTCTTC
>TRBV7-3|TRBD1|NA|TRBJ2-6
CASSATSTGEWANVRTF
TGTGCCAGCAGCGCGACATCGACAGGGGAATGGGCCAACGTCCGGACTTTC
>TRBV2|NA|many|TRBJ2-3
CASSDSGSSTDTQYF
TGTGCCAGCAGTGACTCGGGTTCTAGCACAGATACGCAGTATTTT
>TRBV6-1|NA|many|TRBJ2-7
CASIMDRVRYEQYF
TGTGCCAGCATCATGGACCGAGTCCGGTACGAGCAGTACTTC
>TRBV20-1|TRBD2|NA|TRBJ2-7
CSARAPLAGGTAGEQYF
TGCAGTGCTAGAGCACCCCTGGCGGGGGGGACGGCTGGAGAGCAGTACTTC
>TRBV4-3|NA|few|TRBJ1-2
CASSQEIGGNYGYTF
TGCGCCAGCAGCCAAGAGATCGGGGGTAACTATGGCTACACCTTC
>TRBV30|NA|few|TRBJ1-1
CAWSGMNTEAFF
TGTGCCTGGAGTGGCATGAACACTGAAGCTTTCTTT
>TRBV12-3/TRBV12-4|NA|many|TRBJ2-3
CASSPGTHGDTQYF
TGTGCCAGCAGTCCCGGGACCCACGGAGATACGCAGTATTTT
>TRBV6-6|TRBD2|many|TRBJ2-3
CASTPVQRGSLQYF
TGTGCCAGCACCCCCGTACAGCGGGGGTCTCTTCAGTATTTT
>TRBV10-3|NA|many|TRBJ2-3
CAISGGPTDTQYF
TGTGCCATCAGTGGGGGACCCACAGATACGCAGTATTTT
>TRBV5-1|NA|NA|TRBJ2-2
CASRNFYGTLNTGELFF
TGCGCCAGCAGGAATTTTTACGGGACACTGAACACCGGGGAGCTGTTTTTT
>TRBV7-9|TRBD2|NA|TRBJ2-5
CASSLGGSDETQYF
TGCGCCAGCAGCTTGGGCGGGAGTGACGAGACCCAGTACTTC
>TRBV7-2|NA|NA|TRBJ2-5
CASSLVLSWETQYF
TGTGCCAGCAGCTTAGTCTTATCTTGGGAGACCCAGTACTTC